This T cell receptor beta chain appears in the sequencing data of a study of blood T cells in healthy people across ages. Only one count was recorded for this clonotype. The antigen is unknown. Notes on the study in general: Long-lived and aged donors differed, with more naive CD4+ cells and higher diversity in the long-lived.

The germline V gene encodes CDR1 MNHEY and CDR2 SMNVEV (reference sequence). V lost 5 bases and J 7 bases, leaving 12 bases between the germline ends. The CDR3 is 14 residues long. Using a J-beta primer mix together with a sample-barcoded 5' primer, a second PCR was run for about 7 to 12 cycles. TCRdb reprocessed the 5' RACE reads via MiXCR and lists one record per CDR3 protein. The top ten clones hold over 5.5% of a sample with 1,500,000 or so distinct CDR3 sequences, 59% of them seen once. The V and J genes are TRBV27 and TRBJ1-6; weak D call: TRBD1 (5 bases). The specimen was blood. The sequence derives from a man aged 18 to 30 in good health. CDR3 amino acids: CASSAQGDNSPLHF. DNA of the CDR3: TGTGCCAGCAGTGCCCAGGGAGACAATTCACCCCTCCACTTT.